This T cell receptor beta chain emerged from a study of OX40 agonist ivuxolimab in advanced cancers. Study-level findings and limits: At 0.1 to 3.0 mg/kg, CD4+ and CD8+ blood T cells expanded clonally by week 6. In a subset of nonresponders, normalized T-cell clonal expansion was also low.

Data came from immunoSEQ multiplex PCR; TCRdb stores just in-frame clones and leaves some out. The data contain over 55,000 clones, approximately 89% of them singletons. To note about this clone: Its antigen is not identified.

CDR3 length: 15 amino acids. The germline V and J ends were trimmed by 4 bases and 2 bases, with 12 bases remaining between them. From germline, CDR1 is WSHSY and CDR2 SAAADI. This sequence joins TRBV10-2 and TRBJ2-1, with D uncertain. Sequenced material: CD4+ or CD8+ T cells sorted from blood, taken in a trial of the OX40 agonist ivuxolimab. This receptor was identified in an adult with an advanced solid tumor such as melanoma, head and neck, liver or kidney cancer. The CDR3 is CASSAAASTYNEQFF. The DNA of the CDR3 is TGCGCCAGCAGTGCGGCAGCTTCTACCTACAATGAGCAGTTCTTC.